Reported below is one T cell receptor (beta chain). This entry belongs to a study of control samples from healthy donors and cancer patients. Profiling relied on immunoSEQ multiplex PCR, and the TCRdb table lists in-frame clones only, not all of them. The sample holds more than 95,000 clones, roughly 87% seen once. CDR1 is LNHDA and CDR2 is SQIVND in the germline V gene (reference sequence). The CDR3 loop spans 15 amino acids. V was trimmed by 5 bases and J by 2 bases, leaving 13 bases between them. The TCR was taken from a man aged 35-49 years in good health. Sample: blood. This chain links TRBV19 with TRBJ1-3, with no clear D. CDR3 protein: CASSQLIPPGNTIYF. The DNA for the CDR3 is TGTGCCAGTAGTCAACTGATCCCCCCTGGAAACACCATATATTTT.